Listed here are 18 T cell receptor beta chains from one sample, sequenced in a study of blood T cell repertoires in COVID-19. Only in-frame clones appear in the TCRdb table, and some are missing; sequencing was by immunoSEQ multiplex PCR. Counted here are roughly 150,000 clones, roughly 84% occurring once; the ten biggest clones make up about 10%. Sequencing used peripheral blood. All receptors derive from an elderly woman with active or convalescent COVID-19.

This chain joins TRBV7-3 and TRBJ2-5; D may be TRBD2 (6 bases). V was cut by 4 bases and J by 5 bases, with 14 bases left in between. CDR3 length: 14 residues. The germline V gene has CDR1 SGHTA and CDR2 FQGTGA. CDR3 residues: CASSSNGGMETQYF. The CDR3 nucleotides are TGTGCCAGCAGCTCCAACGGAGGGATGGAGACCCAGTACTTC.

The V call is TRBV6-1, the J call TRBJ2-2; tentative D call: TRBD1 (6 bases). CDR3 length equals 14 residues. Germline V gene data show CDR1 as MNHNS and CDR2 as SASEGT. V lost 0 bases and J lost 6, with 8 bases in between. Here the CDR3 reads CASSEAWGPGELFF. The CDR3 DNA follows: TGTGCCAGCAGTGAAGCTTGGGGGCCCGGGGAGCTGTTTTTT.

The chain joins TRBV6-1 to TRBJ1-2, with D possibly being TRBD1 (5 bases). The CDR3 runs to 13 residues. CDR1 is MNHNS, CDR2 SASEGT, per germline. Trimming shortened V by 3 bases and J by 8 bases, and 13 bases separated the two germline ends. The CDR3: CASSDGGRGGYTF. DNA for the CDR3: TGTGCCAGCAGTGACGGGGGAAGGGGAGGCTACACCTTC.

V usage is TRBV7-2 and J usage is TRBJ2-7, with 9 bases identical to TRBD2. There are 15 residues in the CDR3. Germline trimming cut 5 bases from V and 3 bases from J; bases unmatched to any gene: 8. CDR1 is SGHTA, CDR2 FQGNSA, per germline. The CDR3 loop reads CASSPSGDVYYEQYF. Here the CDR3 DNA reads TGTGCCAGCAGCCCTAGCGGGGATGTATACTACGAGCAGTACTTC.

The chain employs TRBV5-4 and TRBJ1-2; D may be TRBD1 (5 bases). This CDR3 spans 15 amino acids. V shed 0 bases and J shed 7 bases, with 16 bases lying between them. Per the germline V gene, CDR1 is SGHNT and CDR2 is YYREEE (reference sequence). CDR3 nucleotides: TGTGCCAGCAGCTTGGCCGGCCGGGGGACTGGTGGCTACACCTTC. The encoded protein is CASSLAGRGTGGYTF.

DNA for the CDR3: TGTGCCAGCAGCCAAGGGACAGGGCTCTATGGCTACACCTTC. It is translated as CASSQGTGLYGYTF. This chain links TRBV3-1 (or the pseudogene TRBV3-2) with TRBJ1-2; 8 positions agree with TRBD1. This CDR3 has 14 residues. With 1 base clipped from V and 4 bases from J, the junction kept 2 bases outside the gene matches. CDR1 is LGHDT and CDR2 is YNNKEL in the germline V gene (reference sequence).

The J gene is TRBJ1-2, the V gene TRBV6-6; D not resolved. Trimming removed 2 bases from V and 2 bases from J, with 15 bases in between. Germline-derived CDR1 and CDR2 are MNHNY and SVGAGI (reference sequence). This CDR3 has 16 residues. CDR3 protein: CASSYPAGGTNYGYTF. The CDR3 DNA reads TGTGCCAGCAGTTACCCCGCGGGAGGAACAAACTATGGCTACACCTTC.

This chain links TRBV28 with TRBJ2-1, with 7 bases that match TRBD1. Per germline, CDR1 MDHEN and CDR2 SYDVKM. V lost 2 bases, J lost 15 bases, and 7 bases stayed unmatched. The CDR3 length is 12 residues. The CDR3 coding sequence is TGTGCCAGCAGTTTAGAAGGACAGGTGGGGTTCTTC. Translating it yields CASSLEGQVGFF.

The chain employs TRBV5-1 and TRBJ2-2; TRBD2 aligns across 13 bases. V gave up 1 base and J gave up 7 bases; unmatched junction bases: 7. The CDR3 is 17 amino acids. Germline V lookup: CDR1 SGHRS, CDR2 YFSETQ. The CDR3 reads CASSLYLLAGGHGELFF. CDR3 in DNA: TGCGCCAGCAGCTTGTATTTACTAGCGGGAGGGCACGGGGAGCTGTTTTTT.

This chain links TRBV7-9 with TRBJ2-3; the D is unclear. Germline V lookup: CDR1 SEHNR, CDR2 FQNEAQ (reference sequence). The CDR3 runs 13 residues. V was clipped by 2 bases and J by 4 bases, with 7 bases between them. Written as DNA, the CDR3 is TGTGCCAGCAGCTTACGTGTTTCAGATACGCAGTATTTT. Its protein product is CASSLRVSDTQYF.

The chain links TRBV3-1 (or the pseudogene TRBV3-2) to TRBJ2-1; 13 nucleotides line up with TRBD2. CDR1 is LGHDT, CDR2 YNNKEL, per germline (reference sequence). The CDR3 is 19 amino acids. After removal of 0 bases from V and 8 bases from J, the junction contained 13 bases not matched to a gene. The CDR3 nucleotides read TGTGCCAGCAGCCAAGATATGGGGAGGGGACTAGCGGGAACCGATGAGCAGTTCTTC. Protein product: CASSQDMGRGLAGTDEQFF.

This chain links TRBV18 with TRBJ2-2, with TRBD1 matching over 8 bases. V was clipped by 4 bases and J by 6 bases; unmatched bases: 7. From germline, CDR1 is KGHSH and CDR2 LQKENI. This CDR3 is built from 15 residues. This chain's CDR3 is CASSRLQGEAGELFF. The CDR3 DNA reads TGTGCCAGCTCACGCCTACAGGGGGAGGCCGGGGAGCTGTTTTTT.

V usage is TRBV2 and J usage is TRBJ1-2; D perhaps matches TRBD1 (6 bases). The CDR3 extends over 14 amino acids. V gave up 7 bases and J gave up 3 bases, with 15 bases separating them. Germline assignment: CDR1 SNHLY and CDR2 FYNNEI. This CDR3 reads CASTLRQAHYGYTF. CDR3 nucleotide sequence: TGTGCCAGCACTTTAAGACAGGCCCACTATGGCTACACCTTC.

The gene calls are TRBV29-1 and TRBJ2-3, with 12 bases aligning to TRBD2. This CDR3 region has 17 residues. J was trimmed by 2 bases and V by 0 bases; bases with no gene match: 6. The germline V gene has CDR1 SQVTM and CDR2 ANQGSEA. For the CDR3, the DNA is TGCAGCGTTGAAGACCCTTGGACTAGCGGGGCCACAGATACGCAGTATTTT. As protein: CSVEDPWTSGATDTQYF.

The rearrangement links TRBV9 to TRBJ2-7, with TRBD2 matching 13 bases. The V segment lost 4 bases and the J segment 6 bases; nucleotides outside the gene matches: 4. The CDR3 consists of 14 residues. Looked up from germline, CDR1 is SGDLS and CDR2 is YYNGEE. CDR3 nucleotide sequence: TGTGCCAGCAGCTTAAGGACTAGCGGGAGCGAGCAGTACTTC. Translation gives CASSLRTSGSEQYF. Complete variable domain (other parts from reference TRBV9 and TRBJ2-7): DSGVTQTPKHLITATGQRVTLRCSPRSGDLSVYWYQQSLDQGLQFLIQYYNGEERAKGNILERFSAQQFPDLHSELNLSSLELGDSALYFCASSLRTSGSEQYFGPGTRLTVT.

The chain uses TRBV3-1 (or the pseudogene TRBV3-2) and TRBJ1-1; unclear D gene. Looked up from germline, CDR1 is LGHDT and CDR2 is YNNKEL (reference sequence). With 0 bases removed from V and 7 bases from J, the gap between germline ends came to 6 bases. The CDR3 spans 12 residues. In DNA form, the CDR3 reads TGTGCCAGCAGCCAAGACTACGGTGAAGCTTTCTTT. This sequence encodes CASSQDYGEAFF.

The V call is TRBV2, the J call TRBJ2-1; 7 bases are shared with TRBD2. V lost 5 bases to trimming and J lost 0 bases; unmatched junction nucleotides: 4. CDR3 length: 15 residues. Germline V gene lookup returns CDR1 SNHLY and CDR2 FYNNEI. The CDR3 DNA sequence: TGTGCCAGCAGTCGGTCGGGAGGCTCCTACAATGAGCAGTTCTTC. Protein sequence: CASSRSGGSYNEQFF.

The CDR3 spells CSASRGQRTEAFF. The CDR3 nucleotides are TGCAGTGCTAGTCGTGGGCAACGGACTGAAGCTTTCTTT. The chain uses TRBV20-1 and TRBJ1-1; D unresolved. This CDR3 is 13 amino acids long. From germline, CDR1 is DFQATT and CDR2 SNEGSKA (reference sequence). V lost 3 bases to trimming and J lost 5 bases, with 13 bases between them.